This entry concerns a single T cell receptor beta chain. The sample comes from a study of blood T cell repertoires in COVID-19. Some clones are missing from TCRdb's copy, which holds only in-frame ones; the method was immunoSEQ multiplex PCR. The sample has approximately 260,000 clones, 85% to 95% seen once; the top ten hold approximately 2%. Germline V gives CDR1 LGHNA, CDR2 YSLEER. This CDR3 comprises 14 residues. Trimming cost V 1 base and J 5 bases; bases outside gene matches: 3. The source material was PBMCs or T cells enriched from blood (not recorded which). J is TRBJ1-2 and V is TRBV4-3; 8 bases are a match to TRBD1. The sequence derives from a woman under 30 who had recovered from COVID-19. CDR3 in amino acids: CASSQVWTGYGYTF. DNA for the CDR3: TGCGCCAGCAGCCAAGTCTGGACAGGGTATGGCTACACCTTC.